This T cell receptor (beta chain) was sequenced for a study of Tregs in tolerant kidney transplant recipients. V was clipped by 8 bases and J by 0 bases, with 14 bases between them. The germline CDR1 and CDR2 sequences are MDHEN and SYDVKM. The CDR3 covers 15 residues. The data were produced by immunoSEQ multiplex PCR, yet TCRdb's version contains in-frame clones alone and is incomplete. The top ten hold 0.3% to 0.4% of the sample, which has approximately 75,000 clones, approximately 90% seen once. The J gene is TRBJ2-1, the V gene TRBV28; the D is unclear. The sample in question was Tregs from blood, obtained before the transplant. This sequence originates from a human donor who received a combined kidney and bone marrow transplant. CDR3 sequence reads: CASFGRMSSYNEQFF. Written as DNA, the CDR3 is TGTGCCAGCTTTGGTCGGATGAGCTCCTACAATGAGCAGTTCTTC.